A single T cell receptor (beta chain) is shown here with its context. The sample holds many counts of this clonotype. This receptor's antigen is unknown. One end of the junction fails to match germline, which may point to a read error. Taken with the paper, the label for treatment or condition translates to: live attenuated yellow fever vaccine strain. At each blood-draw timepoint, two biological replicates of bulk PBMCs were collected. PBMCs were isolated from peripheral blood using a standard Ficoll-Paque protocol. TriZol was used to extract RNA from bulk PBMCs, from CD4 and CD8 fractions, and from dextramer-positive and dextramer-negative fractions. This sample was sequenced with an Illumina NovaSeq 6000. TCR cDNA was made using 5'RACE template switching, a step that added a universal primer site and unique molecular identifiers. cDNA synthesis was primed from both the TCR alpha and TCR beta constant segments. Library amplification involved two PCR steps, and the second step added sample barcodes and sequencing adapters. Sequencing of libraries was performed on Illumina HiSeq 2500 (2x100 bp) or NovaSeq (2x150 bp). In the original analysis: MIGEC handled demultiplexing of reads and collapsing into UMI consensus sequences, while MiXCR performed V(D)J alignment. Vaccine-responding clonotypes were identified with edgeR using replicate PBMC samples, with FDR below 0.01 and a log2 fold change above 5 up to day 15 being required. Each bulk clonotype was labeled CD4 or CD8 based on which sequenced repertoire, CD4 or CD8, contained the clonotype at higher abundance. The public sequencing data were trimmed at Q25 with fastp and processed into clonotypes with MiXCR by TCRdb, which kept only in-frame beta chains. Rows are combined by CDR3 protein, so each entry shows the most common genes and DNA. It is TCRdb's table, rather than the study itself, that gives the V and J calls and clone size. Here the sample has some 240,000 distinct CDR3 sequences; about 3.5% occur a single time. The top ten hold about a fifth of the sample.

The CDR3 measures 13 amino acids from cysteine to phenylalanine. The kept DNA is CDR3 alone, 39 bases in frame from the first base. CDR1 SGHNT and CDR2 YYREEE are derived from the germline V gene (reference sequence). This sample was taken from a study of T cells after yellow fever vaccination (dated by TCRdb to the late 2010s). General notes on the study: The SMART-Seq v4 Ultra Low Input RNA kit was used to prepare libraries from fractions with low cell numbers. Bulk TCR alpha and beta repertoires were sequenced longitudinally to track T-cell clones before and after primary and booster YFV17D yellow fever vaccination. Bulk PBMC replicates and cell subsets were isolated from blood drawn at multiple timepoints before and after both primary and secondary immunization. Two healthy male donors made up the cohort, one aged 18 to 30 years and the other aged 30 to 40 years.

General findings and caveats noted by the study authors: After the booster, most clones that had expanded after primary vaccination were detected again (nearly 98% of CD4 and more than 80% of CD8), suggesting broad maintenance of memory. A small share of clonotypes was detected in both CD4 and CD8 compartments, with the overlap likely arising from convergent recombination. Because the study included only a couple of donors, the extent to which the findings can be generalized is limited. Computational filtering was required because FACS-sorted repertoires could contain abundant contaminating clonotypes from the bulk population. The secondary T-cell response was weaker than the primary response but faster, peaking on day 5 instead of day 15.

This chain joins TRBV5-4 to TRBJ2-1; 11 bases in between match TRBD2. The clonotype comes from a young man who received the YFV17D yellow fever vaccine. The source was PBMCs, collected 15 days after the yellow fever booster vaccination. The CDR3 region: CASSREATSGGYF. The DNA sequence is TGTGCCAGCAGCCGCGAAGCTACTAGCGGGGGTTACTTC.